The sequence of this T cell receptor beta chain was determined in a study of Graves' ophthalmopathy and Graves' hyperthyroidism. Study information: Over 18 months of follow-up, stable hyperthyroidism required that no ophthalmopathy appear.

General study points: Most clonotypes expanded in thyroid above 0.001 frequency were present in blood too. With about 71% sensitivity and 72% to 80% specificity, the model predicted ophthalmopathy progression.

The study excluded patients with other autoimmune diseases, uncontrolled infections, pregnancy or lactation. For repertoire sequencing, the TCR beta CDR3 regions were amplified from RNA transcripts. Scientists carried out first-round RT-PCR using HTBI primers and then a second-round multiplex PCR. One entry per CDR3 protein results from TCRdb running MiXCR on the multiplex PCR reads. The sample holds a few hundred thousand distinct CDR3 sequences; under 45% are singletons and the top ten take roughly 4%. A word on this clonotype: Antigen specificity is unknown. This may be a read error, as it is one base from a much larger clone.

CDR3 length: 15 residues. Per germline, CDR1 LNHDA and CDR2 SQIVND (reference sequence). The TCR originated in an adult man with Graves' hyperthyroidism. V gene TRBV19 combines with J gene TRBJ2-5, with TRBD1 identical over 9 bases. Sequenced sample: peripheral blood or thyroid tissue (not recorded which). CDR3 region: CDSSIAGTGSETQYF. For the CDR3, the DNA is TGTGACAGTAGTATAGCCGGGACAGGGTCCGAGACCCAGTACTTC.